Below, one T cell receptor beta chain is given with its context. Its antigen remains unidentified. The CDR3 is 16 residues long. The sample comes from a study of cytotoxic CD8 clonotypes in ibrutinib-treated CLL. Study as a whole: After treatment lasting a median about 13 months, range 6 to 36, response samples were collected.

General study points: Age-matched healthy donor levels were exceeded by baseline clonality, which tracked circulating CD8+ T-cell counts.

Genomic DNA (around 2 micrograms) was obtained from cryopreserved PBMCs for construction of TCR beta libraries. The intended depth for sequencing was 1 in 200,000 to 1 in 1 million T cells. Libraries were prepared by immunoSEQ multiplex PCR; TCRdb keeps only in-frame clonotypes and omits some of them. The sample has 150,000 or so clones, roughly 88% seen once. This clonotype was obtained from a human donor with chronic lymphocytic leukemia. The material sequenced was PBMCs, taken after 24 months of ibrutinib treatment. This sequence joins TRBV21-1 and TRBJ2-1; the table calls TRBD2, which could not be checked here. TRBV21-1 corresponds to a pseudogene. The CDR3: CASSPWRLAGYNEQFF. CDR3 nucleotides: TGTGCCAGCAGCCCCTGGCGGCTAGCGGGATACAATGAGCAGTTCTTC.